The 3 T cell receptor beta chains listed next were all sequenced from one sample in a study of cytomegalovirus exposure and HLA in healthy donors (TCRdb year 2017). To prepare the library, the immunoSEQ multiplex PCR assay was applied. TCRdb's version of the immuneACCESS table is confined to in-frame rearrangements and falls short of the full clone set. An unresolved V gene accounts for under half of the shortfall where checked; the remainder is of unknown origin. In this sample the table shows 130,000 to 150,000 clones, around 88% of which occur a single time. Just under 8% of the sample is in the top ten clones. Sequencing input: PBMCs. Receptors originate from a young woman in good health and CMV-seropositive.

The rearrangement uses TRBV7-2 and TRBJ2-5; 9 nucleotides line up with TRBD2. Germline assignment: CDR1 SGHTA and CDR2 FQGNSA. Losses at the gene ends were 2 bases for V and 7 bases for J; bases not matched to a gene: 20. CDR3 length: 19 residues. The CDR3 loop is CASSLRPSGDASSGGTQYF. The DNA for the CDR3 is TGTGCCAGCAGCTTAAGGCCTAGCGGGGATGCGTCTTCCGGCGGGACCCAGTACTTC.

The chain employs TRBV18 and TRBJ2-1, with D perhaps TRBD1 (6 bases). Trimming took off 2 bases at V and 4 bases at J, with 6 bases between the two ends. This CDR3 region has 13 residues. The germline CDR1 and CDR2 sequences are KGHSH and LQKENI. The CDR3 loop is CASSPTGYNEQFF. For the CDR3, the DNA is TGTGCCAGCTCACCAACAGGGTACAATGAGCAGTTCTTC.

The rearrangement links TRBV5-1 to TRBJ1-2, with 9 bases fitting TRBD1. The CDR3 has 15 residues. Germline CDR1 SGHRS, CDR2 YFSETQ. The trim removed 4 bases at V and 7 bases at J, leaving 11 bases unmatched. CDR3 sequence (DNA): TGCGCCAGCAGCGTCGGACAGGGGATTCGGTCTGGCTACACCTTC. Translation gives CASSVGQGIRSGYTF.